The clone carrying this T cell receptor beta chain was recorded a few times. The antigen remains unidentified. TCRdb re-analysed the RACE reads in MiXCR, keeping a single row per CDR3 protein. In the table there are approximately 370,000 distinct CDR3 sequences, approximately 5% of which are singletons. Time point defined: pre-sensitization, week 0. Sample treatment: therapeutic diphenylcyclopropenone sensitization with weekly scalp DPC. Participating donors were patients with alopecia, aged 18 to 70 years, considered appropriate candidates for DPC. Looked up from germline, CDR1 is DFQATT and CDR2 is SNEGSKA (reference sequence). Trimming removed 6 bases at V and 2 bases at J, with 16 bases between. The CDR3 covers 14 residues. The data originate from a study of human T cells and chemical hapten exposure. Findings of the study overall: While controls formed fewer of them, expanded TCRs formed significantly more large CDR3 similarity clusters.

Material: whole blood, obtained in connection with sensitization to the hapten diphenylcyclopropenone (DPC). The chain carries TRBV20-1 and TRBJ2-5; tentatively, D is TRBD1 (6 bases). The sequence came from a woman aged 18-35 years with alopecia areata. Some clones in this sample may be carry-over from other donors' samples. CDR3 in amino acids: CSAPGVPYQETQYF. The CDR3 DNA is TGCAGTGCGCCAGGGGTACCGTATCAAGAGACCCAGTACTTC.